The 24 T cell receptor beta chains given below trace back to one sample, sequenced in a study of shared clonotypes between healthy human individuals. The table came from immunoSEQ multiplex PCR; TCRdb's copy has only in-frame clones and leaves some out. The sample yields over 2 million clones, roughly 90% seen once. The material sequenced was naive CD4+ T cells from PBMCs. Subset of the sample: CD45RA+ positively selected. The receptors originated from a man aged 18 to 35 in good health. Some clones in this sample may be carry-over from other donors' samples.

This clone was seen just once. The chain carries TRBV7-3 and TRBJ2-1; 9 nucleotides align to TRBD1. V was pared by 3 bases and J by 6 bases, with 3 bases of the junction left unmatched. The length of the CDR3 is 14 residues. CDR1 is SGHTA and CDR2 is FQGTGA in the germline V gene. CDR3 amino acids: CASSLGQGINEQFF. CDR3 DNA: TGTGCCAGCAGCTTGGGACAGGGTATCAATGAGCAGTTCTTC. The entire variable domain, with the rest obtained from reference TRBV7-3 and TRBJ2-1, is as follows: GAGVSQTPSNKVTEKGKYVELRCDPISGHTALYWYRQSLGQGPEFLIYFQGTGAADDSGLPNDRFFAVRPEGSVSTLKIQRTERGDSAVYLCASSLGQGINEQFFGPGTRLTVL.

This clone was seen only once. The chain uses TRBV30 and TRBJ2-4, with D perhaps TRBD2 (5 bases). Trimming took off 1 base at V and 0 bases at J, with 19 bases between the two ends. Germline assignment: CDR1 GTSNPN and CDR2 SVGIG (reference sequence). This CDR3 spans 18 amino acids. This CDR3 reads CAWSAAINRLLAKNIQYF. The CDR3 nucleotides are TGTGCCTGGAGTGCCGCTATAAACAGACTACTAGCCAAAAACATTCAGTACTTC. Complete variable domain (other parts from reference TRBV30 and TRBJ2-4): SQTIHQWPATLVQPVGSPLSLECTVEGTSNPNLYWYRQAAGRGLQLLFYSVGIGQISSEVPQNLSASRPQDRQFILSSKKLLLSDSGFYLCAWSAAINRLLAKNIQYFGAGTRLSVL.

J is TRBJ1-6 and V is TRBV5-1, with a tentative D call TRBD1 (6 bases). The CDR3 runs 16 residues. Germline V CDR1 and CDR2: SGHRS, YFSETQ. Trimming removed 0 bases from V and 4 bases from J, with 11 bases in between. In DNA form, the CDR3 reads TGCGCCAGCAGCTTGGGCAGGACAGCTTATAATTCACCCCTCCACTTT. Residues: CASSLGRTAYNSPLHF. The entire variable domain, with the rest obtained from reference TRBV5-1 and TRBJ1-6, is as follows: KAGVTQTPRYLIKTRGQQVTLSCSPISGHRSVSWYQQTPGQGLQFLFEYFSETQRNKGNFPGRFSGRQFSNSRSEMNVSTLELGDSALYLCASSLGRTAYNSPLHFGNGTRLTVT.

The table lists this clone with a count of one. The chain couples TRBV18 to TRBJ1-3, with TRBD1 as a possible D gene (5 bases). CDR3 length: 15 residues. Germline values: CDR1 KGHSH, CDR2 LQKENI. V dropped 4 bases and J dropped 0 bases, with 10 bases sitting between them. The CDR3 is CASSQGSSSGNTIYF. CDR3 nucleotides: TGTGCCAGCTCACAGGGGTCTAGCTCTGGAAACACCATATATTTT.

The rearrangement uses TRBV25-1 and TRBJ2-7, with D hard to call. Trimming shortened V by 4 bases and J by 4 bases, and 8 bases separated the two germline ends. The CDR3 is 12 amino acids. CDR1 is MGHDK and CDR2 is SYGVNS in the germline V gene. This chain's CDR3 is CASSVVGYEQYF. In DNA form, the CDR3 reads TGTGCCAGCAGTGTAGTAGGGTACGAGCAGTACTTC.

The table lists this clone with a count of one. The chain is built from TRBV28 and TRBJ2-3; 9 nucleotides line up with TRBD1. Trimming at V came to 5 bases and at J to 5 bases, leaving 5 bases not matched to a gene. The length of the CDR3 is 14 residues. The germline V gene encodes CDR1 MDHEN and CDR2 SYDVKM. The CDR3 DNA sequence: TGTGCCAGCAGTGGGACAGGGAAAGGAGATACGCAGTATTTT. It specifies CASSGTGKGDTQYF.

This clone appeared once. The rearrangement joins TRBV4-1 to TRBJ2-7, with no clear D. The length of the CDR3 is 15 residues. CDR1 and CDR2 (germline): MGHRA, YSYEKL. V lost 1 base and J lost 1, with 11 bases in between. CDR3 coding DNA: TGCGCCAGCAGCCAAGTAGGTACAAGATCCTACGAGCAGTACTTC. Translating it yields CASSQVGTRSYEQYF.

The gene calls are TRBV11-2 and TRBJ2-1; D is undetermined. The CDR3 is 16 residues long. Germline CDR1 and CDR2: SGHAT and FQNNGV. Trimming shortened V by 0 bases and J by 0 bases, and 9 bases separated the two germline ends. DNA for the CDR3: TGTGCCAGCAGCTTAGACCGGCGAAGCTCCTACAATGAGCAGTTCTTC. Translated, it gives CASSLDRRSSYNEQFF.

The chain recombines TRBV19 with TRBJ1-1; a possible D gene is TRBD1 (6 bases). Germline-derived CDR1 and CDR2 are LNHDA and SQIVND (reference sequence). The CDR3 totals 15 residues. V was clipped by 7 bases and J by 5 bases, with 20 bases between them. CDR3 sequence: CASIAQGISGTEAFF. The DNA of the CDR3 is TGTGCCAGTATAGCGCAGGGGATTTCAGGAACTGAAGCTTTCTTT.

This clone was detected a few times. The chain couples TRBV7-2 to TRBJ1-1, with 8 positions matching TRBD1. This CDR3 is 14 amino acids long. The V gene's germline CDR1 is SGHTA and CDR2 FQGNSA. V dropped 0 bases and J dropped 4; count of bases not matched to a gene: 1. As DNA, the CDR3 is TGTGCCAGCAGCTTAGCAACAGGGGGCACTGAAGCTTTCTTT. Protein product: CASSLATGGTEAFF.

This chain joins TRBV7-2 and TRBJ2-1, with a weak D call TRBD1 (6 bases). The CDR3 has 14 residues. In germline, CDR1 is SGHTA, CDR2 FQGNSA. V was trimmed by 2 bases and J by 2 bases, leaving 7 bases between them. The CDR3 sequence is CASSLSGAYNEQFF. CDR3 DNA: TGTGCCAGCAGCTTATCAGGGGCCTACAATGAGCAGTTCTTC.

The CDR3 protein is CASSLRAAGTGDQPQHF. DNA of the CDR3: TGTGCCAGCAGCTTACGGGCCGCCGGGACAGGGGACCAGCCCCAGCATTTT. This chain connects TRBV7-2 to TRBJ1-5, with 10 bases lining up with TRBD1. J was trimmed by 7 bases and V by 2 bases; bases with no gene match: 11. The CDR3 has 17 amino acids. Germline CDR1 SGHTA, CDR2 FQGNSA.

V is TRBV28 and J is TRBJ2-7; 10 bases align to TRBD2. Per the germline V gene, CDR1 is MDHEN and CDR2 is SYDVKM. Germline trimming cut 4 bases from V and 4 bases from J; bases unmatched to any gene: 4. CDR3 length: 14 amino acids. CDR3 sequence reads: CASSSSGRGYEQYF. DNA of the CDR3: TGTGCCAGCAGTTCTAGCGGGAGAGGTTACGAGCAGTACTTC.

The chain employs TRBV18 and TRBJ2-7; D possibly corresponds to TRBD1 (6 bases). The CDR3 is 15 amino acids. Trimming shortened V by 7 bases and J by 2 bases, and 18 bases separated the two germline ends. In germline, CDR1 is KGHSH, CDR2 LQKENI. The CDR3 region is CASFSGRGRTYEQYF. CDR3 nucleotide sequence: TGTGCCAGCTTCTCGGGCAGGGGTCGAACCTACGAGCAGTACTTC.

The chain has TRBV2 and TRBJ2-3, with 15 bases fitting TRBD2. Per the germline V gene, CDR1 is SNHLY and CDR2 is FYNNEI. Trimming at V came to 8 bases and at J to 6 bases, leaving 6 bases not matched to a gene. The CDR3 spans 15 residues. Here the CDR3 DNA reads TGTGCCAGCGCGGGACTAGCGGGAGGAGGGGATACGCAGTATTTT. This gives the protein CASAGLAGGGDTQYF.

Written as DNA, the CDR3 is TGCGCCAGCACGATCGGGAGGCAGGAGACCCAGTACTTC. Its translation: CASTIGRQETQYF. This chain links TRBV5-1 with TRBJ2-5; 7 nucleotides match TRBD2. CDR3 size: 13 residues. Trimming removed 6 bases from V and 5 bases from J; junction bases left unmatched: 7. Germline V CDR1 and CDR2: SGHRS, YFSETQ.

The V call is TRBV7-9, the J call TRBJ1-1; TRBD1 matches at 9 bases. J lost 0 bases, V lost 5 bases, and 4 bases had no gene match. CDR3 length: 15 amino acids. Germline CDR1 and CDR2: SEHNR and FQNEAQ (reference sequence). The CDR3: CASSPDRGMNTEAFF. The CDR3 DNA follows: TGTGCCAGCAGCCCGGACAGGGGTATGAACACTGAAGCTTTCTTT. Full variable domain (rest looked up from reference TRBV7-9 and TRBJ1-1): DTGVSQNPRHKITKRGQNVTFRCDPISEHNRLYWYRQTLGQGPEFLTYFQNEAQLEKSRLLSDRFSAERPKGSFSTLEIQRTEQGDSAMYLCASSPDRGMNTEAFFGQGTRLTVV.

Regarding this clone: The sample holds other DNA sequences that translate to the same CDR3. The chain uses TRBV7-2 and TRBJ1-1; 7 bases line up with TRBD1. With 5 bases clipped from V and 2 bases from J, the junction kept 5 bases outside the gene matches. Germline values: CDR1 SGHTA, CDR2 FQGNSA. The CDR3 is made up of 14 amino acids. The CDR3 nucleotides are TGTGCCAGCAGCGTCAGGGGGGGAAACACTGAAGCTTTCTTT. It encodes CASSVRGGNTEAFF.

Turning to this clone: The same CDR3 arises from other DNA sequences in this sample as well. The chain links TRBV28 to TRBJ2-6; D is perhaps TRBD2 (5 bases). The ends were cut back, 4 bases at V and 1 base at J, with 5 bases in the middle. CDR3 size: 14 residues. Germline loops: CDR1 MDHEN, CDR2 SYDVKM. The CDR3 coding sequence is TGTGCCAGCAGTTCGGGATCTGGGGCCAACGTCCTGACTTTC. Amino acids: CASSSGSGANVLTF.

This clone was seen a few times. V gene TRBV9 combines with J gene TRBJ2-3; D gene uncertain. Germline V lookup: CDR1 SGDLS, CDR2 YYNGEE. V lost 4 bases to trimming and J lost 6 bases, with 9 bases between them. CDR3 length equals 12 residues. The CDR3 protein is CASSRHEDTQYF. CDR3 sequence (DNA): TGTGCCAGCAGCAGACACGAGGATACGCAGTATTTT.

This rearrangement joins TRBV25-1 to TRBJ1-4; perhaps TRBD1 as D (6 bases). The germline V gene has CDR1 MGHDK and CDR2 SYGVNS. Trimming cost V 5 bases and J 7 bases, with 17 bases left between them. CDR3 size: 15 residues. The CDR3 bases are TGTGCCAGCAGTTTAGGGGGAGCGGCTAGTGAAAAACTGTTTTTT. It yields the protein CASSLGGAASEKLFF.

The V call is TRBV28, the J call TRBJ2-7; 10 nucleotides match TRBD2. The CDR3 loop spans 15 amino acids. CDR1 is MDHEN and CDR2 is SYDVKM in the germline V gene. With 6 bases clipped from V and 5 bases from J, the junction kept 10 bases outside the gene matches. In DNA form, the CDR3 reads TGTGCCAGCAGGCGTGGGCTAGCGGGAGTCCACGAGCAGTACTTC. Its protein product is CASRRGLAGVHEQYF.

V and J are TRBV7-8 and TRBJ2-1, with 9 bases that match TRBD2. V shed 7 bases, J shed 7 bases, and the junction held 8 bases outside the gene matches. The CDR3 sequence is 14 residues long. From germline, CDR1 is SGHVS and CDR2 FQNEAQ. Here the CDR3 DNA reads TGTGCCAGCAAGATGCGGGAGGGTTTGAATGAGCAGTTCTTC. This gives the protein CASKMREGLNEQFF.

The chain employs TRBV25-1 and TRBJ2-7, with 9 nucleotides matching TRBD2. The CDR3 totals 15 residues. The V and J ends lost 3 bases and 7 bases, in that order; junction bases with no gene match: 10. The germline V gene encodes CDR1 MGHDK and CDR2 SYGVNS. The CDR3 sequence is CASSEVGGRAREQYF. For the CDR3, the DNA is TGTGCCAGCAGTGAGGTCGGCGGGAGGGCCCGGGAGCAGTACTTC.